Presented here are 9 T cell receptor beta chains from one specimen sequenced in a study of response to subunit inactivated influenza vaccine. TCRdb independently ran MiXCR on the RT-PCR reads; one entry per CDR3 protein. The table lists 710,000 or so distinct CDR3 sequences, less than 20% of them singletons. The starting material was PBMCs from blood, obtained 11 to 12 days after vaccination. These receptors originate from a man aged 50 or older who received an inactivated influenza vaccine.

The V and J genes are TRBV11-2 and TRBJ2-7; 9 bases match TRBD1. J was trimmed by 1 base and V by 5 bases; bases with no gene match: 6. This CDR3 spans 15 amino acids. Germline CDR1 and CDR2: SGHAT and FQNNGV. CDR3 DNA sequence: TGTGCCAGCAGCCCGTCGGGGACAGGGTCCTACGAGCAGTACTTC. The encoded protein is CASSPSGTGSYEQYF.

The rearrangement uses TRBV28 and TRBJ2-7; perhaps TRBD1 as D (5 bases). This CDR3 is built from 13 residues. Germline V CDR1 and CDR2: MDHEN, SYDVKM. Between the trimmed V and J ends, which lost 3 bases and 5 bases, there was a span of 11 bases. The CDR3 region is CASSFQRQNEQYF. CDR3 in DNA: TGTGCCAGCAGTTTCCAACGACAGAACGAGCAGTACTTC.

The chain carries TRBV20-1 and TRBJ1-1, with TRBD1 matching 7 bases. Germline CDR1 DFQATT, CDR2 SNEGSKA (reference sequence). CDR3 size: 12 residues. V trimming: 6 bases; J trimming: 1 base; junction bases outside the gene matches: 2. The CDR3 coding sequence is TGCAGTGCCCAGGGGGGGAACACTGAAGCTTTCTTT. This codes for CSAQGGNTEAFF.

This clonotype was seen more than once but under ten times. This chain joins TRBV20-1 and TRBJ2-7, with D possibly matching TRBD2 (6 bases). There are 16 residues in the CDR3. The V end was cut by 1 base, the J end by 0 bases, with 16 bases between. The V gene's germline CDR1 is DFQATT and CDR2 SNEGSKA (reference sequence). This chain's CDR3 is CSARASNSGNSYEQYF. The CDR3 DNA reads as TGCAGTGCTAGAGCGTCTAATAGCGGCAACTCCTACGAGCAGTACTTC.

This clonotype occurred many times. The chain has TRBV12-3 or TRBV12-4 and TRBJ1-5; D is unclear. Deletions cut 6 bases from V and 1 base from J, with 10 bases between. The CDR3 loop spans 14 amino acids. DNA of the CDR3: TGTGCCAGCAGCCCAGCCCACAGCAATCAGCCCCAGCATTTT. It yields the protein CASSPAHSNQPQHF.

The CDR3 loop reads CASRHRDRNQPQHF. The CDR3 DNA reads as TGTGCCAGCAGACACCGGGACCGCAATCAGCCCCAGCATTTT. The V and J genes are TRBV12-3 or TRBV12-4 and TRBJ1-5; D is perhaps TRBD1 (5 bases). The CDR3 has 14 residues. V was pared by 6 bases and J by 2 bases, with 11 bases between.

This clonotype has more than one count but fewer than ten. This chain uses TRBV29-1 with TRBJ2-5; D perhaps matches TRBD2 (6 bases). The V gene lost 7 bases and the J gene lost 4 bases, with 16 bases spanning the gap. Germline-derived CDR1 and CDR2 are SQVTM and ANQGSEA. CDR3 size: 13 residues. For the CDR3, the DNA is TGCAGCGGAGGAGGGGCGGCGCGAGAGACCCAGTACTTC. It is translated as CSGGGAARETQYF. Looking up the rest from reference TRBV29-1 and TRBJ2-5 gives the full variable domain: SAVISQKPSRDICQRGTSLTIQCQVDSQVTMMFWYRQQPGQSLTLIATANQGSEATYESGFVIDKFPISRPNLTFSTLTVSNMSPEDSSIYLCSGGGAARETQYFGPGTRLLVL.

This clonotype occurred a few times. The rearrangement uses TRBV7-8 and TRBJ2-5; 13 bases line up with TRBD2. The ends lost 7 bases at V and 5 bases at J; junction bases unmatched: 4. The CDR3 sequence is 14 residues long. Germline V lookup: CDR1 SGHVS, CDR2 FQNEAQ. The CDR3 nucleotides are TGTGCCAGCACCACTAGCGGGGGGGGTGAGACCCAGTACTTC. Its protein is CASTTSGGGETQYF.

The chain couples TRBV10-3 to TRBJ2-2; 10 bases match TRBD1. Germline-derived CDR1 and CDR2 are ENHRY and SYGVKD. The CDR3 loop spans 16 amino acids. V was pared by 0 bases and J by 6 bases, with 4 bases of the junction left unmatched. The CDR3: CAISESGTGVSGELFF. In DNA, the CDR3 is TGTGCCATCAGTGAGTCCGGGACAGGGGTTTCCGGGGAGCTGTTTTTT.